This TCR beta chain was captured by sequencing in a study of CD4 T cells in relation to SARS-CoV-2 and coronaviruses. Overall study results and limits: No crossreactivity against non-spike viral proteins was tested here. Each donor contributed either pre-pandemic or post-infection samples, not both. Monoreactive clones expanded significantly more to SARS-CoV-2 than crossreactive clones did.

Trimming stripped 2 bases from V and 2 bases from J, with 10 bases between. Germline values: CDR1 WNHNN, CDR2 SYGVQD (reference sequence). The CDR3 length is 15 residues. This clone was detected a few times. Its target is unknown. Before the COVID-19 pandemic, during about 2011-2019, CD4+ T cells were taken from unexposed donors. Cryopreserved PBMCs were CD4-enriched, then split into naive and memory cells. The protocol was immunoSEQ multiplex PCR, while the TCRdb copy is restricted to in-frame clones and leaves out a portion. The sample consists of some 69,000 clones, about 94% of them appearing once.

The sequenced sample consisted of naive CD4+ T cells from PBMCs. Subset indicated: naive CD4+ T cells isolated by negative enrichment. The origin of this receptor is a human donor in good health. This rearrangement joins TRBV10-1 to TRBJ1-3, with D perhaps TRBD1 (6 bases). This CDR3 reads CASSERTVTGNTIYF. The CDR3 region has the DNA TGCGCCAGCAGTGAGCGGACAGTTACTGGAAACACCATATATTTT.